The 15 T cell receptor beta chains presented below share a single source sample, sequenced in a study of vaccination and CD4 T cells after COVID-19. No antigen has been identified for these receptors. Treatment: approximately 9-day PBMC culture with coronavirus spike peptide pools or control peptides (ViraFEST assay). From the unexposed donor, CD4+ T cells were collected ahead of the COVID-19 pandemic (2011-2018). Cultured CD4+ T-cell DNA underwent Oncomine TCR Beta short-read sequencing. TCRdb reprocessed the PCR reads with MiXCR, giving one entry per CDR3 protein. The sample consists of thousands of distinct CDR3 sequences, roughly two fifths of them appearing once. The sample was CD4+ T cells from blood, cultured in vitro. These receptors were taken from a human donor in good health.

This clonotype was seen once. V usage is TRBV12-3 or TRBV12-4 and J usage is TRBJ1-5; D unclear. V shed 3 bases and J shed 6 bases, with 18 bases lying between them. The CDR3 runs 16 residues. CDR3 DNA: TGTGCCAGCAGTTTTCCCTCGGGAGGGAGCGGTCAGCCCCAGCATTTT. Amino acid sequence: CASSFPSGGSGQPQHF.

This clonotype was counted a few times. The chain is built from TRBV5-1 and TRBJ2-1; D ambiguous. The CDR3 sequence is 15 residues long. CDR1 and CDR2 (germline): SGHRS, YFSETQ. The V gene lost 0 bases and the J gene lost 11 bases, with 18 bases spanning the gap. CDR3 in amino acids: CASSLDGPGAAKQFF. In DNA form, the CDR3 reads TGCGCCAGCAGCTTGGACGGACCGGGTGCAGCTAAGCAGTTCTTC.

This sequence joins TRBV15 and TRBJ1-1; a weak D match, TRBD1 (5 bases). The CDR3 extends over 14 amino acids. The germline V gene encodes CDR1 LNHNV and CDR2 YYDKDF (reference sequence). The V and J ends lost 5 bases and 5 bases respectively, with 15 bases between them. CDR3 sequence reads: CATSPIPQGTEAFF. The CDR3 region has the DNA TGTGCCACCAGCCCTATCCCCCAGGGAACTGAAGCTTTCTTT.

In this sample, this clonotype is medium-sized (0.01 to 0.1%). This rearrangement joins TRBV6-1 to TRBJ2-1; D not resolved. The CDR3 loop spans 12 amino acids. V gave up 4 bases and J gave up 4 bases, with 5 bases separating them. Germline V gives CDR1 MNHNS, CDR2 SASEGT. The CDR3 DNA is TGTGCCAGCAGTGGGGTTTACAATGAGCAGTTCTTC. It is translated as CASSGVYNEQFF.

The chain couples TRBV10-1 to TRBJ2-3; D is possibly TRBD2 (6 bases). CDR1 and CDR2 (germline): WNHNN, SYGVQD (reference sequence). This CDR3 is built from 16 residues. Trimming removed 3 bases from V and 1 base from J, with 14 bases in between. As DNA, the CDR3 is TGCGCCAGCAGTGATTCAACCGGGGGACGCACAGATACGCAGTATTTT. Translated: CASSDSTGGRTDTQYF.

The sample holds a few counts of this clonotype. The chain uses TRBV6-2 or TRBV6-3 and TRBJ1-5; no firm D call. This CDR3 contains 14 residues. Germline V lookup: CDR1 MNHEY, CDR2 SVGEGT. V was trimmed by 6 bases and J by 7 bases, leaving 16 bases between them. The CDR3 sequence is CASSYGQRAQPQHF. The CDR3, as DNA: TGTGCCAGCAGCTACGGGCAGAGGGCCCAGCCCCAGCATTTT.

The V and J genes are TRBV27 and TRBJ2-7, with a possible D match to TRBD1 (6 bases). The V gene lost 6 bases and the J gene lost 5 bases, with 20 bases spanning the gap. This CDR3 is built from 15 residues. Looked up from germline, CDR1 is MNHEY and CDR2 is SMNVEV (reference sequence). The CDR3 sequence: CASRLGQGKTNEQYF. CDR3 DNA sequence: TGTGCCAGCAGATTGGGGCAGGGGAAGACCAACGAGCAGTACTTC.

The gene calls are TRBV19 and TRBJ1-2; 8 bases fit TRBD1. J gave up 4 bases and V 7 bases, and 14 bases lay outside the gene matches. This CDR3 has 16 residues. Germline CDR1 reads LNHDA; CDR2 reads SQIVND (reference sequence). CDR3 residues: CASMGTGPLIPYGYTF. The CDR3 nucleotides are TGTGCCAGTATGGGGACAGGTCCTCTCATACCCTATGGCTACACCTTC.

This clonotype was counted only a few times. The V gene is TRBV5-1, the J gene TRBJ1-2; possibly TRBD1 for D (5 bases). CDR3 size: 13 residues. Trimming took off 0 bases at V and 3 bases at J, with 6 bases between the two ends. The germline V gene has CDR1 SGHRS and CDR2 YFSETQ. The DNA of the CDR3 is TGCGCCAGCAGCTTGGGAGGGGACTATGGCTACACCTTC. Amino acids: CASSLGGDYGYTF.

This clonotype showed up just a few times. The J gene is TRBJ2-5, the V gene TRBV24-1; D is perhaps TRBD1 or TRBD2 (5 bases each). The CDR3 is 14 residues long. The V and J ends lost 4 bases and 4 bases respectively, with 12 bases between them. CDR1 is KGHDR and CDR2 is SFDVKD in the germline V gene. CDR3 coding DNA: TGTGCCACCAGTGACCGAAGGGACGGAGAGACCCAGTACTTC. This sequence encodes CATSDRRDGETQYF.

The chain recombines TRBV6-1 with TRBJ2-1; TRBD1 matches 7 bases. This CDR3 has 15 amino acids. V gave up 6 bases and J gave up 2 bases; unmatched junction bases: 7. From germline, CDR1 is MNHNS and CDR2 SASEGT. CDR3 region: CASRNGQATYNEQFF. In DNA form, the CDR3 reads TGTGCCAGCAGGAACGGACAGGCAACCTACAATGAGCAGTTCTTC.

This chain uses TRBV20-1 with TRBJ2-3, with D possibly being TRBD1 (5 bases). V lost 1 base to trimming and J lost 2 bases, with 13 bases between them. The CDR3 consists of 15 residues. The germline V gene encodes CDR1 DFQATT and CDR2 SNEGSKA (reference sequence). The CDR3 spells CSARGQGAPTDTQYF. The DNA of the CDR3 is TGCAGTGCTAGAGGCCAAGGGGCCCCCACAGATACGCAGTATTTT.

The chain uses TRBV20-1 and TRBJ2-3; 7 bases are a match to TRBD2. The CDR3 is made up of 14 amino acids. The V segment lost 5 bases and the J segment 5 bases; nucleotides outside the gene matches: 10. Germline CDR1 reads DFQATT; CDR2 reads SNEGSKA (reference sequence). The CDR3 DNA sequence: TGCAGTGCTCCCTCAGCGGGGCGGAAAGATACGCAGTATTTT. Encoded protein: CSAPSAGRKDTQYF.

V and J are TRBV25-1 and TRBJ2-1; TRBD2 aligns across 9 bases. V lost 1 base and J lost 7; bases outside the gene matches: 2. Germline CDR1 reads MGHDK; CDR2 reads SYGVNS. The CDR3 is 14 amino acids. The CDR3 coding sequence is TGTGCCAGCAGTGAATCAAGCGGGGGGAATGAGCAGTTCTTC. It specifies CASSESSGGNEQFF.

This clonotype has a handful of counts. This chain uses TRBV7-2 with TRBJ1-2, with a weak D call TRBD1 (5 bases). Trimming took off 5 bases at V and 3 bases at J, with 13 bases between the two ends. The CDR3 is 14 residues long. CDR1 and CDR2 (germline): SGHTA, FQGNSA. The DNA for the CDR3 is TGTGCCAGCAGCCTCTATGGGGGTGACTATGGCTACACCTTC. Amino acid sequence: CASSLYGGDYGYTF.